Listed here is a single T cell receptor (beta chain). What it binds is unknown. Repertoires were generated with immunoSEQ multiplex PCR, while TCRdb's copy carries only in-frame clones and drops some. This table has about 820,000 clones, roughly 92% appearing once. V was pared by 5 bases and J by 6 bases, with 17 bases between. CDR3 size: 15 residues. Looked up from germline, CDR1 is MNHEY and CDR2 is SMNVEV (reference sequence). The entry originates in a study of shared clonotypes between healthy human individuals. General study results and limits: Relative to clonotypes present in all four donors, those not shared had lower generation probabilities.

Naive CD8 cells, CD45RO-negative and positively selected for CCR7, excluded terminally differentiated effector memory CD45RA+ cells. The chain carries TRBV27 and TRBJ1-5; D is perhaps TRBD1 (6 bases). The sample was naive CD8+ T cells sorted from blood. This TCR was recovered from a man aged 25 to 40 in good health. CDR3 amino acids: CASSPLGGGRQPQHF. CDR3 bases: TGTGCCAGCAGTCCTTTGGGGGGGGGCCGTCAGCCCCAGCATTTT.